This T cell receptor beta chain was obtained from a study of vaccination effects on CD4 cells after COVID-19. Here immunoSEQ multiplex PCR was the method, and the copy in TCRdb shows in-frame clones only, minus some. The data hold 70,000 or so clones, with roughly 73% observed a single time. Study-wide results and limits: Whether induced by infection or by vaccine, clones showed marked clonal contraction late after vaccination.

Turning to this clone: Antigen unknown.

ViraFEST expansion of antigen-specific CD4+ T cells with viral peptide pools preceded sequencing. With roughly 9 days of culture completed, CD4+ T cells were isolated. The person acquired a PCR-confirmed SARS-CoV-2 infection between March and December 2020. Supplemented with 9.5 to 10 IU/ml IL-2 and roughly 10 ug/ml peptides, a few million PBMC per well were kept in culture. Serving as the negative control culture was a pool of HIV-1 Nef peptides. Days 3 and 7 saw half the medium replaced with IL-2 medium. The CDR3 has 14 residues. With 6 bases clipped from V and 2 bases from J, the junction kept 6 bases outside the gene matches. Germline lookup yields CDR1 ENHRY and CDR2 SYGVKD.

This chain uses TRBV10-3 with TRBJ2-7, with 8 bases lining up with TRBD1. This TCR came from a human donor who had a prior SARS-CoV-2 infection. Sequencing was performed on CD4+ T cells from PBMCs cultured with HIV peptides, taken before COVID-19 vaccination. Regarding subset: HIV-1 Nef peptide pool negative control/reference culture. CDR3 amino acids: CAIRAGTGTYEQYF. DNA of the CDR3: TGTGCCATCAGAGCCGGGACAGGTACCTACGAGCAGTACTTC.